One and the same sample provided the 4 T cell receptor beta chains below, sequenced in a study of beta chain features in type 1 diabetes. The isolated RNA, all of it, was reverse transcribed, so expressed TCRB transcripts were what got sequenced. Assay: immunoSEQ multiplex PCR; the TCRdb copy retains only in-frame clones and omits some. The sample carries under 90,000 clones, 30% to 40% recorded once. Sequencing used stem cell memory CD4+ T cells from blood. The receptors were gathered from a woman between 18 and 29 years old in good health.

This clone was counted a few times. This chain joins TRBV5-1 and TRBJ2-5; 7 bases align to TRBD2. The CDR3 length is 15 residues. Germline V CDR1 and CDR2: SGHRS, YFSETQ. The junction had 7 bases not matched to a gene; V was cut back by 0 bases and J by 5 bases. The CDR3 DNA sequence: TGCGCCAGCAGCTTGGCCGGGGGGACGGGGGAGACCCAGTACTTC. It is translated as CASSLAGGTGETQYF.

This rearrangement joins TRBV6-6 to TRBJ1-5; D is undetermined. Trimming took 4 bases from V and 0 from J, leaving 4 bases between them. CDR1 and CDR2 from the germline V gene are MNHNY and SVGAGI (reference sequence). The CDR3 consists of 13 residues. The CDR3 region is CASSFYSNQPQHF. As DNA, the CDR3 is TGTGCCAGCAGTTTTTATAGCAATCAGCCCCAGCATTTT.

This clone appeared a few times. The V call is TRBV7-2, the J call TRBJ2-3; the match to TRBD2 covers 9 bases. The CDR3 is 16 residues long. Germline V lookup: CDR1 SGHTA, CDR2 FQGNSA. V was clipped by 1 base and J by 6 bases; unmatched bases: 8. The CDR3 sequence is CASSLEGGGASDTQYF. The CDR3 DNA follows: TGTGCCAGCAGCTTAGAAGGCGGGGGGGCTTCCGATACGCAGTATTTT.

V and J are TRBV6-5 and TRBJ1-4; D not certain. The V end lost 6 bases, the J end lost 1 base, and 9 bases lay between the germline ends. Germline V gives CDR1 MNHEY, CDR2 SVGAGI. This CDR3 has 14 amino acids. CDR3 in DNA: TGTGCCAGCAGCCCCTCACAAACTAATGAAAAACTGTTTTTT. Translated, it gives CASSPSQTNEKLFF.